The clone carrying this TCR beta chain came up many times. The antigen remains undetermined. It was with a sample-barcoded 5' primer and a J-beta primer mix that a second PCR of about 7 to 12 cycles was run. A 12-random-nucleotide template-switch adaptor tagged each cDNA molecule. TCRdb independently ran MiXCR on the 5' RACE reads; one entry per CDR3 protein. This table holds about 730,000 distinct CDR3 sequences, around 40% found once. The data derive from a study of blood T cells in healthy people across ages. The germline gives CDR1 MNHEY, CDR2 SVGAGI. The CDR3 is made up of 14 amino acids. The V segment lost 2 bases and the J segment 4 bases; nucleotides outside the gene matches: 2. Study-level results: There was no known CMV status for donors, so expanded clonotype changes were possibly confounded.

The material sequenced was blood. This chain connects TRBV6-5 to TRBJ2-7; TRBD1 matches at 10 bases. The TCR was taken from a woman aged 60-75 years in good health. The CDR3 sequence is CASSYRDRGYEQYF. CDR3 DNA sequence: TGTGCCAGCAGTTACCGGGACAGGGGTTACGAGCAGTACTTC.